This TCR beta chain was retrieved from a study of blood T cell repertoires in COVID-19. Across the study: T cells, B-cell-depleted T cells, or PBMCs supplied cDNA or gDNA.

Measured with immunoSEQ multiplex PCR; TCRdb has only the in-frame clones, and not every one. This sample has 200,000 to 250,000 clones, with roughly 88% found just once. The CDR3 has 14 residues. Looked up from germline, CDR1 is SGHNT and CDR2 is YENEEA. V lost 3 bases, J lost 3 bases, and 10 bases lay in between. This chain joins TRBV11-3 and TRBJ2-3; a possible D gene is TRBD2 (6 bases). Sequenced sample: peripheral blood. The TCR sequence derives from a woman in her forties who had recovered from COVID-19. This CDR3 reads CASSLLAGTDTQYF. The CDR3 region has the DNA TGTGCCAGCAGCTTGTTGGCGGGAACAGATACGCAGTATTTT.